The clone carrying this TCR beta chain came up a few times. TCRdb called the 5' RACE reads again in MiXCR, with one record for every CDR3 protein. The sample lists more than 250,000 distinct CDR3 sequences, about a sixth occurring once. The data stem from a study of T-cell memory formation after mild COVID-19. Germline CDR1 reads LGHNA; CDR2 reads YSLEER. V lost 3 bases and J lost 3, with 6 bases in between. The CDR3 totals 13 residues. The TCR sequence derives from a man between 18 and 29 years old who had mild COVID-19 (a few samples of this study predate the infection). Cell type and time point are not known. J is TRBJ1-5 and V is TRBV4-3; D is uncertain. The sample was PBMCs or a T cell subset sorted from them (not recorded which). CDR3 coding DNA: TGCGCCAGCAGCCATCAGGTCAATCAGCCCCAGCATTTT. Translation gives CASSHQVNQPQHF.